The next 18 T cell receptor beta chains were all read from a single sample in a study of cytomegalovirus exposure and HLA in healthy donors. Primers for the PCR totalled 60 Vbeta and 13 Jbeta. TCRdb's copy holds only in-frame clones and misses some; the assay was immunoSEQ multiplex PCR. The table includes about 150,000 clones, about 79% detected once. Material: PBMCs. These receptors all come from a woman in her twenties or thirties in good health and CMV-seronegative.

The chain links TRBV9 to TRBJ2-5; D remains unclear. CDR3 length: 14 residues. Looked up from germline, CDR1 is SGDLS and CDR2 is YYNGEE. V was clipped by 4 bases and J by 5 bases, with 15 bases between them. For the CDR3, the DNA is TGTGCCAGCAGCCCAAATACGCTGCGCGAGACCCAGTACTTC. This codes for CASSPNTLRETQYF.

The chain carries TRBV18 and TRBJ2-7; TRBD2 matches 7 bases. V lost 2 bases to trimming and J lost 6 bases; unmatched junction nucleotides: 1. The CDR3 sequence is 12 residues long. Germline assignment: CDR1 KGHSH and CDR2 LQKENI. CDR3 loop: CASSPTGGEQYF. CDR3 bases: TGTGCCAGCTCACCAACGGGAGGCGAGCAGTACTTC.

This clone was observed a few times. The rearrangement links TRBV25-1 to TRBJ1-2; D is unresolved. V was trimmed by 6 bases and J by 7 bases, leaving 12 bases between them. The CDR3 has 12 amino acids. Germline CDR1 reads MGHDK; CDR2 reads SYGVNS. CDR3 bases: TGTGCCAGCAGGAGTTCTTACCTTGGCTACACCTTC. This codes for CASRSSYLGYTF.

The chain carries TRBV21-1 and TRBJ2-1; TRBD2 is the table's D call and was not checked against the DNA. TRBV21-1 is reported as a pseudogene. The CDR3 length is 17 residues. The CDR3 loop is CASSKEAGGLTYNEQFF. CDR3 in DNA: TGTGCCAGCAGCAAAGAAGCGGGGGGGCTTACCTACAATGAGCAGTTCTTC.

The CDR3 sequence is CASSPRDYGYTF. The CDR3 coding sequence is TGTGCCAGCAGCCCCCGCGATTATGGCTACACCTTC. The gene calls are TRBV7-9 and TRBJ1-2, with D unclear. Germline CDR1 reads SEHNR; CDR2 reads FQNEAQ (reference sequence). This CDR3 has 12 residues. The V end was cut by 5 bases, the J end by 5 bases, with 9 bases between.

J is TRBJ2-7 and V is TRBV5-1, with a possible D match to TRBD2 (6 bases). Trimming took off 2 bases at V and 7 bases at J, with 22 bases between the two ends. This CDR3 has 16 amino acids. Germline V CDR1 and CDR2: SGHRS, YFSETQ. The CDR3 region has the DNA TGCGCCAGCAGCTTAAGGCCCCTAGGTTCGGCGGGAGAGCAGTACTTC. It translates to CASSLRPLGSAGEQYF.

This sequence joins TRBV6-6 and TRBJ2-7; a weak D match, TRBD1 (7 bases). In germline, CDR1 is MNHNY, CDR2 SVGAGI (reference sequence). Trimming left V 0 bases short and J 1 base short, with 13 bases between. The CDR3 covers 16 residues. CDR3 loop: CASSYSNQGGSYEQYF. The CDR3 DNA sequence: TGTGCCAGCAGTTACTCGAACCAGGGGGGTTCCTACGAGCAGTACTTC.

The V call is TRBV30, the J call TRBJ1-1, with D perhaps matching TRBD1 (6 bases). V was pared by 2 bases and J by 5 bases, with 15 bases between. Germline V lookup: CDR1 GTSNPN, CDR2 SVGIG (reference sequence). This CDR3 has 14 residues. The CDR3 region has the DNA TGTGCCTGGAGTAAACAGGGCCTTGGGACTGAAGCTTTCTTT. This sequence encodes CAWSKQGLGTEAFF.

For the CDR3, the DNA is TGTGCCAGCAGCCCCGGGGGAAACACTGAAGCTTTCTTT. This encodes CASSPGGNTEAFF. J is TRBJ1-1 and V is TRBV7-8; possibly TRBD1 for D (5 bases). Trimming removed 5 bases from V and 2 bases from J, with 9 bases in between. The CDR3 has 13 residues. CDR1 is SGHVS and CDR2 is FQNEAQ in the germline V gene.

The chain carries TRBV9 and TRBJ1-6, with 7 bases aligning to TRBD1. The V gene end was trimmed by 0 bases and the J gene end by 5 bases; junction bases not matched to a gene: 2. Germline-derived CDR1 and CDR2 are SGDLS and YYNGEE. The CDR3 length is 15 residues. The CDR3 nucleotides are TGTGCCAGCAGCGTAGCTGGGACAGATAATTCACCCCTCCACTTT. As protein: CASSVAGTDNSPLHF.

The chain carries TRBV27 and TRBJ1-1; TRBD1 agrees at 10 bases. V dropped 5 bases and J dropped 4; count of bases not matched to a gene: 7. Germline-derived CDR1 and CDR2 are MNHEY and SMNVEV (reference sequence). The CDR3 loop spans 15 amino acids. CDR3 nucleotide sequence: TGTGCCAGCAGTCCCTGGACAGGGGGTGGCACTGAAGCTTTCTTT. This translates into CASSPWTGGGTEAFF.

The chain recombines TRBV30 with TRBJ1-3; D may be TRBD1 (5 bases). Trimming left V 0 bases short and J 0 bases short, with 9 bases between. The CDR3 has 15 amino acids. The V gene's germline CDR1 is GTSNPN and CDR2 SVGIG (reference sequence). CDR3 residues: CAWSVKTVSGNTIYF. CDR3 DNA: TGTGCCTGGAGTGTAAAGACAGTCTCTGGAAACACCATATATTTT. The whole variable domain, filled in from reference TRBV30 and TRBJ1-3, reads SQTIHQWPATLVQPVGSPLSLECTVEGTSNPNLYWYRQAAGRGLQLLFYSVGIGQISSEVPQNLSASRPQDRQFILSSKKLLLSDSGFYLCAWSVKTVSGNTIYFGEGSWLTVV.

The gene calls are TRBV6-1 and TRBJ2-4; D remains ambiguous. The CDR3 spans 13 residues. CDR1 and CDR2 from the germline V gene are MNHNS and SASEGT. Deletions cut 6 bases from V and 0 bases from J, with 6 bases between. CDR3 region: CASRTQAKNIQYF. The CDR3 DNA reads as TGTGCCAGCAGGACACAAGCCAAAAACATTCAGTACTTC.

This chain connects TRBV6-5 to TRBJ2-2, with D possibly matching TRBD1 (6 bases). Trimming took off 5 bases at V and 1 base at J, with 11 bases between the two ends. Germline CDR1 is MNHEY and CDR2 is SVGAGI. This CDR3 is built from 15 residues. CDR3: CASSRPGENTGELFF. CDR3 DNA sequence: TGTGCCAGCAGTCGCCCAGGGGAGAACACCGGGGAGCTGTTTTTT.

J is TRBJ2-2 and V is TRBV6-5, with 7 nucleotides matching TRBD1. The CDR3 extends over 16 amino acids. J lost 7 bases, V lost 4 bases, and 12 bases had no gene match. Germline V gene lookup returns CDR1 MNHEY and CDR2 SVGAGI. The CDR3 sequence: CASSSGTVGFGGELFF. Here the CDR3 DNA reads TGTGCCAGCAGTTCCGGGACAGTGGGGTTTGGCGGGGAGCTGTTTTTT.

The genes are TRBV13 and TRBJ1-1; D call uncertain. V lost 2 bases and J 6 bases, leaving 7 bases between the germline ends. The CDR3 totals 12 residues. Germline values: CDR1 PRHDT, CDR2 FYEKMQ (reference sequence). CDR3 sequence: CASSLSDSEAFF. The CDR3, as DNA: TGTGCCAGCAGCTTATCAGACTCTGAAGCTTTCTTT.

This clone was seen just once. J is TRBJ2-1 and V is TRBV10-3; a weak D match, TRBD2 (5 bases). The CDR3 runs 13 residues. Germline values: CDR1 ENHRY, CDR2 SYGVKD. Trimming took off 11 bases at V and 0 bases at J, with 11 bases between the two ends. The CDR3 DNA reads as TGTGCCGCCGGCGGAGGCTCCTACAATGAGCAGTTCTTC. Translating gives CAAGGGSYNEQFF.

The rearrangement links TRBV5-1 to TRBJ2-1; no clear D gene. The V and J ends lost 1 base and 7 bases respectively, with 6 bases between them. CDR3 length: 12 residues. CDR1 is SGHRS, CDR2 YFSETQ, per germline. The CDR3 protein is CASSLSTNEQFF. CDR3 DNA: TGCGCCAGCAGCTTGAGCACTAATGAGCAGTTCTTC.